The 23 T cell receptor beta chains below were found in one sample sequenced in a study of blood T cells in healthy people across ages. Then a second PCR, running roughly 7 to 11 cycles, was carried out with a sample-barcoded 5' primer and a J-beta primer mix. MiXCR, applied by TCRdb to the 5' RACE reads, yields one record per CDR3 protein. In the table there are about 1.7 million distinct CDR3 sequences, about 30% of which are singletons. What was sequenced was blood. The origin of the receptors is a woman in her twenties or thirties in good health.

This clonotype occurred a few times. At one end, the junction sequence differs from germline, possibly due to a read error. This chain uses TRBV10-2 with TRBJ2-5; possible D gene TRBD2, 5 bases. The J call may be mistaken, given a closer DNA end match to TRBJ2-7. This CDR3 region has 13 residues. CDR1 WSHSY and CDR2 SAAADI come from the germline V gene. Written as DNA, the CDR3 is TGCGCCAGCAGGGAGTCGAGAGGGAACGAGCAGTACTTC. It specifies CASRESRGNEQYF.

This clonotype has a handful of counts. The rearrangement uses TRBV29-1 and TRBJ1-1, with D perhaps TRBD1 (5 bases). With 7 bases removed from V and 1 base from J, the gap between germline ends came to 10 bases. CDR3 length: 12 amino acids. CDR1 and CDR2 (germline): SQVTM, ANQGSEA. CDR3 bases: TGCAGCGGACACAGGACGAACACTGAAGCTTTCTTT. Translating it yields CSGHRTNTEAFF.

At least ten counts were recorded for this clonotype. The chain joins TRBV5-1 to TRBJ2-1; 9 nucleotides align to TRBD1. Germline V gene lookup returns CDR1 SGHRS and CDR2 YFSETQ. The CDR3 loop spans 11 amino acids. Trimming cost V 4 bases and J 15 bases; bases outside gene matches: 5. CDR3 residues: CASSGDRAAFF. The CDR3 nucleotides read TGCGCCAGCAGCGGGGACAGGGCGGCGTTCTTC.

This clonotype was picked up many times. The chain links TRBV12-3 or TRBV12-4 to TRBJ2-5; TRBD1 aligns across 9 bases. CDR3 length: 14 amino acids. Trimming at V came to 7 bases and at J to 5 bases, leaving 8 bases not matched to a gene. The CDR3 DNA follows: TGTGCCAGCACCCGACAGGGGGTGAGGGAGACCCAGTACTTC. Protein sequence: CASTRQGVRETQYF.

The chain is built from TRBV12-3 or TRBV12-4 and TRBJ2-1; TRBD2 aligns across 13 bases. The better agreement between TRBJ2-7 and the DNA end casts doubt on the J call. This CDR3 is 15 amino acids long. CDR3 bases: TGTGCCAGCAGGAGACTAGCGGGAGGATACAATGAGCAGTACTTC. Protein: CASRRLAGGYNEQYF.

About this clonotype itself: This may come from a read error, since a much larger clone is one base off. This chain uses TRBV18 with TRBJ2-7; 14 nucleotides match TRBD2. Losses at the gene ends were 3 bases for V and 6 bases for J; bases not matched to a gene: 10. The length of the CDR3 is 17 residues. From germline, CDR1 is KGHSH and CDR2 LQKENI. The CDR3 DNA is TGTGCCAGCTCACCGAAATCGGGACTAGCGGGAGACTGCGAGCAGTACTTC. This sequence encodes CASSPKSGLAGDCEQYF.

This sequence joins TRBV10-2 and TRBJ2-2; D is perhaps TRBD1 (6 bases). The V end lost 7 bases, the J end lost 0 bases, and 9 bases lay between the germline ends. There are 14 residues in the CDR3. The germline V gene has CDR1 WSHSY and CDR2 SAAADI. The DNA of the CDR3 is TGCGCCAGCAACAGGGCCGCGAACACCGGGGAGCTGTTTTTT. Amino acid sequence: CASNRAANTGELFF.

This CDR3 is CASSLQEIGVYNEQYF. The CDR3 nucleotides read TGTGCCAGCAGCTTACAGGAGATCGGCGTGTACAATGAGCAGTACTTC. The chain joins TRBV6-5 to TRBJ2-4, with D maybe TRBD1 (5 bases). Germline V gives CDR1 MNHEY, CDR2 SVGAGI. V dropped 6 bases and J dropped 13 bases, with 28 bases sitting between them. The CDR3 covers 16 residues.

This clonotype came up a few times. The rearrangement uses TRBV2 and TRBJ2-5; D is unresolved. V lost 1 base and J 10 bases, leaving 7 bases between the germline ends. The CDR3 contains 11 residues. Germline CDR1 is SNHLY and CDR2 is FYNNEI. The CDR3 here is CASSEENDQYF. The CDR3 bases are TGTGCCAGCAGTGAAGAGAATGACCAGTACTTC.

In this sample, this clonotype turned up a few times. V usage is TRBV20-1 and J usage is TRBJ1-1, with 9 bases identical to TRBD1. CDR3 length: 12 amino acids. The V gene's germline CDR1 is DFQATT and CDR2 SNEGSKA (reference sequence). Trimming cost V 7 bases and J 6 bases; bases outside gene matches: 6. In nucleotides, the CDR3 is TGCAGTGTAGGGACAGGGTCCGCTGAAGCTTTCTTT. It encodes CSVGTGSAEAFF.

This clonotype was observed a handful of times. J is TRBJ2-5 and V is TRBV7-9, with D perhaps matching TRBD2 (6 bases). Per the germline V gene, CDR1 is SEHNR and CDR2 is FQNEAQ (reference sequence). With 0 bases removed from V and 7 bases from J, the gap between germline ends came to 12 bases. The CDR3 is made up of 14 amino acids. Here the CDR3 reads CASSLALGGATQYF. The CDR3 coding sequence is TGTGCCAGCAGCTTAGCGCTTGGAGGGGCGACCCAGTACTTC.

The chain carries TRBV24-1 and TRBJ2-3, with D hard to call. Germline-derived CDR1 and CDR2 are KGHDR and SFDVKD. The CDR3 has 15 amino acids. Trimming took off 3 bases at V and 4 bases at J, with 13 bases between the two ends. In DNA, the CDR3 is TGTGCCACCAGTGATCCAAGGAGTCGCCCAGATACGCAGTATTTT. Amino acids: CATSDPRSRPDTQYF.

This sequence joins TRBV5-1 and TRBJ1-1; 7 bases match TRBD1. The V segment lost 4 bases and the J segment 5 bases; nucleotides outside the gene matches: 5. CDR3 length equals 13 residues. Germline V gives CDR1 SGHRS, CDR2 YFSETQ. The CDR3 here is CASSDRASTEAFF. Here the CDR3 DNA reads TGCGCCAGCAGCGACAGGGCATCAACTGAAGCTTTCTTT.

This clonotype occurred many times. The chain is built from TRBV29-1 and TRBJ2-7; D is possibly TRBD1 (6 bases). Trimming shortened V by 7 bases and J by 3 bases, and 13 bases separated the two germline ends. Germline CDR1 SQVTM, CDR2 ANQGSEA. The CDR3 runs to 12 residues. The CDR3: CSGTGSNYEQYF. DNA for the CDR3: TGCAGCGGCACAGGGAGTAACTACGAGCAGTACTTC.

This clonotype was seen at least ten times. The rearrangement joins TRBV12-3 or TRBV12-4 to TRBJ2-3; D may correspond to TRBD1 or TRBD2 (5 bases each). This CDR3 comprises 14 residues. V shed 5 bases and J shed 2 bases, with 11 bases lying between them. The CDR3 loop reads CASSRDLYTDTQYF. CDR3 DNA: TGTGCCAGCAGTCGGGACCTCTACACAGATACGCAGTATTTT.

This clonotype was observed many times. The rearrangement links TRBV7-2 to TRBJ2-5, with TRBD2 matching over 9 bases. Germline CDR1 and CDR2: SGHTA and FQGNSA. CDR3 size: 15 residues. Unmatched junction bases numbered 9, after V lost 5 bases and J lost 5 bases. CDR3 loop: CASSPLSGGRETQYF. The CDR3 DNA reads TGTGCCAGCAGCCCCCTTAGCGGGGGTCGGGAGACCCAGTACTTC.

This clonotype was observed a few times. The rearrangement joins TRBV20-1 to TRBJ2-3; D call uncertain. Between the trimmed V and J ends, which lost 0 bases and 12 bases, there was a span of 19 bases. This CDR3 is 14 amino acids long. Germline V gene data show CDR1 as DFQATT and CDR2 as SNEGSKA (reference sequence). The DNA for the CDR3 is TGCAGTGCTAGAGATAAGGCAGACGTTCTGCTTCAGTATTTT. Translated, it gives CSARDKADVLLQYF.

In its sample, this clonotype was seen a few times. The rearrangement uses TRBV28 and TRBJ1-2; D uncertain. V was clipped by 6 bases and J by 3 bases, with 8 bases between them. This CDR3 spans 12 amino acids. The V gene's germline CDR1 is MDHEN and CDR2 SYDVKM. The CDR3 coding sequence is TGTGCCAGCAGACCTCATGACTATGGCTACACCTTC. Translation: CASRPHDYGYTF.

To note about this clonotype: At one end the junction does not follow the germline gene, possibly because of a read error. The chain is built from TRBV3-1 and TRBJ1-5, with TRBD1 identical over 10 bases. CDR1 and CDR2 (germline): LGHDT, YNNKEL (reference sequence). This CDR3 comprises 15 residues. Written as DNA, the CDR3 is TGTGCCTGCAGCCAAGACGGACAGGGGGGTCAGCCCCAGCATTTT. Its translation is CACSQDGQGGQPQHF.

The chain joins TRBV29-1 to TRBJ2-5; D possibly matches TRBD1 or TRBD2 (5 bases each). The length of the CDR3 is 13 residues. V lost 7 bases to trimming and J lost 1 base, with 13 bases between them. Germline-derived CDR1 and CDR2 are SQVTM and ANQGSEA. CDR3 DNA sequence: TGCAGCGCCCCACGGGACGGCCAAGAGACCCAGTACTTC. Translated: CSAPRDGQETQYF.

Remarks on this clonotype: A much larger clone lies a single base off, so this may be a read error. The V gene is TRBV29-1, the J gene TRBJ2-4; D is unresolved. Near its end, the DNA agrees better with TRBJ2-7, so the J call may be wrong. The CDR3 length is 13 residues. The germline V gene encodes CDR1 SQVTM and CDR2 ANQGSEA. The CDR3 nucleotides read TGCAGCGCTGAACACGCGGTGTCCTACGAGCAGTACTTC. This codes for CSAEHAVSYEQYF.

The chain is built from TRBV6-1 and TRBJ1-2; 9 nucleotides align to TRBD1. The germline CDR1 and CDR2 sequences are MNHNS and SASEGT. Trimming removed 6 bases from V and 6 bases from J; junction bases left unmatched: 11. CDR3 length: 15 residues. CDR3 sequence (DNA): TGTGCCAGCAGCTGGGTAACAGGGGGCGCGGATGGCTACACCTTC. Protein sequence: CASSWVTGGADGYTF.

The J gene is TRBJ2-4, the V gene TRBV2; D not certain. The V gene lost 8 bases and the J gene lost 0 bases, with 8 bases spanning the gap. Germline assignment: CDR1 SNHLY and CDR2 FYNNEI. CDR3 length equals 13 residues. The CDR3 loop is CASYQIAKNIQYF. For the CDR3, the DNA is TGTGCCAGCTATCAGATAGCCAAAAACATTCAGTACTTC.